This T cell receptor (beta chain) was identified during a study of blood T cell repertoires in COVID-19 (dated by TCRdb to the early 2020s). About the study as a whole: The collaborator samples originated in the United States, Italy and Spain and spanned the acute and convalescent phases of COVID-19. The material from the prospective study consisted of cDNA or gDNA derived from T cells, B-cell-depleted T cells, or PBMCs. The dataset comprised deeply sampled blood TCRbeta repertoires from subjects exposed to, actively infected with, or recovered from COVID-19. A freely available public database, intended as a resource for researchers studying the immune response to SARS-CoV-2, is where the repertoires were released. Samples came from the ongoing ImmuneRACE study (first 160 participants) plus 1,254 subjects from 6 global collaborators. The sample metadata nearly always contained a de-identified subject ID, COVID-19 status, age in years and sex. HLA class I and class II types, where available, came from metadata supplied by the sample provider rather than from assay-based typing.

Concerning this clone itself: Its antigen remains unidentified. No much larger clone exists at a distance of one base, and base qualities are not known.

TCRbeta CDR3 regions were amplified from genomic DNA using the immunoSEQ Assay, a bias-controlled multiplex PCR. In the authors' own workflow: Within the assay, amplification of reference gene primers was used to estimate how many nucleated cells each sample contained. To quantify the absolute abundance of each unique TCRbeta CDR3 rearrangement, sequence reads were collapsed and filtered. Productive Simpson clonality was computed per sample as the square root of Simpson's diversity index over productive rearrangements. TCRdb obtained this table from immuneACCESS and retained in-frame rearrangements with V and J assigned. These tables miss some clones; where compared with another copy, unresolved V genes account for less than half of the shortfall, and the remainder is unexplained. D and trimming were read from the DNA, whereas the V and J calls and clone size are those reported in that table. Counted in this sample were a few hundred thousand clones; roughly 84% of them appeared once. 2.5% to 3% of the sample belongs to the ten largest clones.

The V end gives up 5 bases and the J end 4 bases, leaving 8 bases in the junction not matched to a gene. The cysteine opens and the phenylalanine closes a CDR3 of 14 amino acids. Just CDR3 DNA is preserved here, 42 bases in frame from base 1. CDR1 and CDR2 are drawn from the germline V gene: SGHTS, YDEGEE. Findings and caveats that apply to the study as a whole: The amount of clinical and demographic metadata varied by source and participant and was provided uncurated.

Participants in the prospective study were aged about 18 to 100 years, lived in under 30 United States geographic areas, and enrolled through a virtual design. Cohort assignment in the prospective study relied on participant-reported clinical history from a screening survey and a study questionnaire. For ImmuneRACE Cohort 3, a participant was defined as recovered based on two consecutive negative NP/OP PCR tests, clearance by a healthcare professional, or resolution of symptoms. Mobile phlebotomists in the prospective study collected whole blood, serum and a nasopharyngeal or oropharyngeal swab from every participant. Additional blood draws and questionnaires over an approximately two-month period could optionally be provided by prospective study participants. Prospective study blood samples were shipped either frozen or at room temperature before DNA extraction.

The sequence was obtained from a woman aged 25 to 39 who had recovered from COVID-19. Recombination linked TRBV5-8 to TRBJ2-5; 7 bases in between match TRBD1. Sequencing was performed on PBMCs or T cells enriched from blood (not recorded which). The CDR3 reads CASSIPGQRETQYF. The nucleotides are TGTGCCAGCAGTATACCGGGACAGCGAGAGACCCAGTACTTC.